Below are 6 T cell receptor beta chains sequenced from a single sample in a study of blood T cell repertoires in COVID-19. The method was immunoSEQ multiplex PCR; TCRdb's version includes in-frame clones alone and lacks a portion of them. Here the sample spans about 260,000 clones, 80% to 90% being singletons. Specimen: PBMCs or T cells enriched from blood (not recorded which). The receptors derive from a man in his fifties or sixties who had been exposed to COVID-19.

The J gene is TRBJ2-6, the V gene TRBV5-1; 8 bases match TRBD1. V shed 4 bases and J 1 base; nucleotides not matched to a gene: 1. This CDR3 has 15 residues. Per germline, CDR1 SGHRS and CDR2 YFSETQ. CDR3 sequence reads: CASSDRGSGANVLTF. The CDR3 DNA follows: TGCGCCAGCAGCGACAGGGGATCTGGGGCCAACGTCCTGACTTTC.

The chain employs TRBV7-9 and TRBJ2-3; D uncertain. CDR1 and CDR2 from the germline V gene are SEHNR and FQNEAQ (reference sequence). The CDR3 is 13 amino acids. With 1 base removed from V and 1 base from J, the gap between germline ends came to 3 bases. In nucleotides, the CDR3 is TGTGCCAGCAGCTTAGGAGGCACAGATACGCAGTATTTT. Translation: CASSLGGTDTQYF.

The V gene is TRBV5-4, the J gene TRBJ2-7; D possibly corresponds to TRBD1 (7 bases). Looked up from germline, CDR1 is SGHNT and CDR2 is YYREEE (reference sequence). This CDR3 spans 15 amino acids. V shed 4 bases and J shed 1 base, with 15 bases lying between them. CDR3 DNA sequence: TGTGCCAGCAGCGGGGCCCAGGGGGGTTCCTACGAGCAGTACGTC. As protein: CASSGAQGGSYEQYV.

The chain links TRBV6-5 to TRBJ2-3, with TRBD2 matching 7 bases. This CDR3 spans 15 amino acids. Looked up from germline, CDR1 is MNHEY and CDR2 is SVGAGI. Unmatched junction bases numbered 3, after V lost 2 bases and J lost 1 base. DNA of the CDR3: TGTGCCAGCAGTTACATTCGGGGGGGCACAGATACGCAGTATTTT. Protein: CASSYIRGGTDTQYF.

V is TRBV21-1 and J is TRBJ1-5; TRBD1 is taken as the D call from the table, unchecked against the DNA. TRBV21-1 is a known pseudogene. The CDR3 is 17 amino acids. CDR3 bases: TGTGCCAGCACAGGGGACCACTCCGGGACAGGGGTACCGCCCCAGCATTTT. It is translated as CASTGDHSGTGVPPQHF.

The rearrangement joins TRBV10-3 to TRBJ1-2; 9 nucleotides agree with TRBD1. The CDR3 length is 14 residues. The germline V gene has CDR1 ENHRY and CDR2 SYGVKD. J was trimmed by 5 bases and V by 0 bases; bases with no gene match: 1. CDR3 region: CAISESGQGYGYTF. The DNA of the CDR3 is TGTGCCATCAGTGAGTCAGGACAGGGGTATGGCTACACCTTC.